This entry concerns a single T cell receptor beta chain. Generated by immunoSEQ multiplex PCR, the TCRdb table keeps only in-frame clones and is missing some. This table holds 35,000 to 45,000 clones, 71% found once. These data come from a study of cytotoxic CD8 clonotypes in ibrutinib-treated CLL. The CDR3 is made up of 18 amino acids. Unmatched junction bases numbered 12, after V lost 5 bases and J lost 0 bases. CDR1 and CDR2 from the germline V gene are SGHVS and FNYEAQ. The source is a human donor with chronic lymphocytic leukemia. The J gene is TRBJ1-3, the V gene TRBV7-6, with 8 nucleotides matching TRBD1. This material consisted of PBMCs, taken at disease progression, from a patient treated with ibrutinib. The CDR3 is CASSPGAGQGVSGNTIYF. The CDR3 DNA sequence: TGTGCCAGCAGCCCTGGGGCCGGACAGGGCGTCTCTGGAAACACCATATATTTT.